The clone carrying this T cell receptor beta chain turned up a few times. The target antigen is unknown. This sample was included in a study of T-cell reconstitution after alpha-beta-depleted transplantation in children. Whole-study results and caveats: Newly produced T cells mostly accounted for T-cell counts and diversity one year post-transplant. The study reportedly traced alpha-beta T cells about two months after transplant to several hundred expanded graft clones.

Preparation of the TCRbeta library was carried out with unique molecular identifiers. From the PCR reads, TCRdb called clonotypes with MiXCR, one entry per CDR3 protein. Seen here are roughly 74,000 distinct CDR3 sequences, 15% to 20% observed once, and the top ten hold about 47%. This TCR was recovered from a male patient between 2 and 9 years old who had a stem cell transplant for acute lymphoblastic leukemia, so the T cells may come from the graft donor. The sequenced sample was PBMCs, mostly from graft donor cells, obtained 360 days after TCRalphabeta/CD19-depleted stem cell transplant.

The CDR3 DNA follows: TGTGCCAGCAGTGAAATGGATGCAACTAGCGGGATCTACAATGAGCAGTTCTTC. It yields the protein CASSEMDATSGIYNEQFF. This chain connects TRBV6-1 to TRBJ2-1; 10 bases are a match to TRBD2. Germline V lookup: CDR1 MNHNS, CDR2 SASEGT. Germline trimming cut 2 bases from V and 3 bases from J; bases unmatched to any gene: 10. This CDR3 is built from 18 residues.